These T cell receptor beta chains were read from a single sample in a study of OX40 agonist ivuxolimab in advanced cancers. The data were produced by immunoSEQ multiplex PCR, yet TCRdb's version contains in-frame clones alone and is incomplete. The sample holds over 55,000 clones, about 88% seen once. Here the sequenced sample was CD4+ or CD8+ T cells sorted from blood, taken in a trial of the OX40 agonist ivuxolimab. The receptors were gathered from an adult with an advanced solid tumor such as melanoma, head and neck, liver or kidney cancer. Both conserved end residues are trimmed from each CDR3.

V gene: TRBV5-5; CDR3 length: 11; J gene: TRBJ1-2; CDR3 protein: ASSFELNYGYT
V gene: TRBV5-1; CDR3 length: 12; J gene: TRBJ1-6; CDR3 protein: ASSIGTGTDPLH
V gene: TRBV19; CDR3 length: 13; J gene: TRBJ2-7; CDR3 protein: ASSSSGHTTYEQY
V gene: TRBV12-5; CDR3 length: 12; J gene: TRBJ2-4; CDR3 protein: ASGLMGASSIQY
V gene: TRBV4-3; CDR3 length: 13; J gene: TRBJ2-7; CDR3 protein: ASSQDRGNRGEQY
V gene: TRBV5-6; CDR3 length: 14; J gene: TRBJ2-1; CDR3 protein: ASSLTGANTYNEQF
V gene: TRBV27; CDR3 length: 13; J gene: TRBJ1-6; CDR3 protein: ASSLRGTVNSPLH
V gene: TRBV29-1; CDR3 length: 11; J gene: TRBJ1-1; CDR3 protein: SVIRDLNTEAF
V gene: TRBV25-1; CDR3 length: 11; J gene: TRBJ1-1; CDR3 protein: ATGQGTNTEAF
V gene: TRBV7-9; CDR3 length: 12; J gene: TRBJ1-6; CDR3 protein: ASSNRDGSSPLH
V gene: TRBV20-1; CDR3 length: 7; J gene: TRBJ1-1; CDR3 protein: SAMGEAF
V gene: TRBV6-1; CDR3 length: 10; J gene: TRBJ1-5; CDR3 protein: ASTSPLRAQH
V gene: TRBV19; CDR3 length: 12; J gene: TRBJ1-6; CDR3 protein: ATQTGGRDSPLH
V gene: TRBV19; CDR3 length: 14; J gene: TRBJ1-1; CDR3 protein: ASSALDRGLDTEAF
V gene: TRBV5-1; CDR3 length: 11; J gene: TRBJ1-1; CDR3 protein: ASSLETDPEAF
V gene: TRBV6-6; CDR3 length: 11; J gene: TRBJ2-4; CDR3 protein: ASGTLAKNIQY